In this sample, the clone carrying this TCR beta chain turned up a few times. From germline, CDR1 is MNHEY and CDR2 SVGAGI. The length of the CDR3 is 15 residues. The V gene lost 0 bases and the J gene lost 8 bases, with 13 bases spanning the gap. Amplification of TCR beta CDR3 regions used RNA as the template. Using the HTBI primer set, a first-round RT-PCR was run on the TCR CDR3. MiXCR, applied by TCRdb to the multiplex PCR reads, yields one record per CDR3 protein. The sample includes 450,000 to 650,000 distinct CDR3 sequences, 11% to 15% of them seen just once. This sample was included in a study of T cells in Graves' hyperthyroidism and ophthalmopathy.

The gene calls are TRBV6-5 and TRBJ1-4, with a tentative D call TRBD1 (6 bases). This clonotype was obtained from a woman between 18 and 29 years old with Graves' ophthalmopathy. Sample: blood. CDR3 bases: TGTGCCAGCAGTTACTCGATGTCAGGGGTCGAAAAACTGTTTTTT. As protein: CASSYSMSGVEKLFF.